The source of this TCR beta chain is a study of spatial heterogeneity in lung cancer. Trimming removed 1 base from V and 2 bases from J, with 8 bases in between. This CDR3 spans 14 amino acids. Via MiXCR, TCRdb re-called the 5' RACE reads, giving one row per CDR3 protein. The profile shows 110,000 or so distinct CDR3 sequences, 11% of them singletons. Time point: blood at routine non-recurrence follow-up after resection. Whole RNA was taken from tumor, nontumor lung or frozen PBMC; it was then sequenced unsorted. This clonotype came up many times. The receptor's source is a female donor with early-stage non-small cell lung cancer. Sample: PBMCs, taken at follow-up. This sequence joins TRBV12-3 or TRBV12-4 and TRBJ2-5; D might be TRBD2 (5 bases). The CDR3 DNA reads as TGTGCCAGCAGTTTAGGAGCGGCGCAAGAGACCCAGTACTTC. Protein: CASSLGAAQETQYF.